This T cell receptor (beta chain) was observed in a study of blood T cell repertoires in COVID-19. This clone showed up just once. The CDR3 has 14 amino acids. V lost 3 bases and J lost 3, with 11 bases in between. The germline gives CDR1 KGHSH, CDR2 LQKENI. Profiled with immunoSEQ multiplex PCR; TCRdb holds only in-frame clones, not every one. Found here are approximately 200,000 clones, about 88% of them singletons; the top ten hold about 2%. The sequenced sample consisted of peripheral blood. This TCR came from a man aged 35 to 55 with active or convalescent COVID-19. The V and J genes are TRBV18 and TRBJ1-1; tentative D call: TRBD1 (5 bases). CDR3 sequence: CASSPHWDYTEAFF. The CDR3 DNA reads TGTGCCAGCTCACCTCACTGGGACTACACTGAAGCTTTCTTT.